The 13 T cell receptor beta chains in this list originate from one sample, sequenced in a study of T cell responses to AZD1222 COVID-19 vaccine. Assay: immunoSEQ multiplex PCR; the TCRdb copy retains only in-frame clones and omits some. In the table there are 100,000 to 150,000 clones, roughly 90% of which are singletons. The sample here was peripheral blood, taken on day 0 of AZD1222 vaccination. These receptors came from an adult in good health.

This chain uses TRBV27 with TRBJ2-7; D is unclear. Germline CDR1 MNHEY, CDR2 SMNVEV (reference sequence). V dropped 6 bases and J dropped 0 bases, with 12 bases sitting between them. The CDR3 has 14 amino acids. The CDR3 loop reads CASSTPRGSYEQYF. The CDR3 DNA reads TGTGCCAGCAGCACCCCTCGCGGCTCCTACGAGCAGTACTTC.

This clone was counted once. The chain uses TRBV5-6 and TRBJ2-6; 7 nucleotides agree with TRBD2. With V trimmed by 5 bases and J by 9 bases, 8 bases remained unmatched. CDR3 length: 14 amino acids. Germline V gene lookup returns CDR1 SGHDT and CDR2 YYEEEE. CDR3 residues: CASSTAGPHNVLTF. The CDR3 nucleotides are TGTGCCAGCAGTACAGCGGGGCCCCACAACGTCCTGACTTTC.

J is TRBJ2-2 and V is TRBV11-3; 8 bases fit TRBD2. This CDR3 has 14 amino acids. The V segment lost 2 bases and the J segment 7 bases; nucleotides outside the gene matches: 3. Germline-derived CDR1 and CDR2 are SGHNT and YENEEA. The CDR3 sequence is CASSLIAGSGELFF. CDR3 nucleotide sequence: TGTGCCAGCAGCTTAATAGCGGGAAGCGGGGAGCTGTTTTTT.

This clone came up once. The CDR3 loop reads CASSQRTGLAINTGELFF. The CDR3, as DNA: TGCGCCAGCAGCCAGCGCACAGGACTAGCGATCAACACCGGGGAGCTGTTTTTT. V and J are TRBV4-1 and TRBJ2-2, with 9 nucleotides matching TRBD2. The V segment lost 3 bases and the J segment 2 bases; nucleotides outside the gene matches: 10. The CDR3 sequence is 18 residues long. Germline loops: CDR1 MGHRA, CDR2 YSYEKL.

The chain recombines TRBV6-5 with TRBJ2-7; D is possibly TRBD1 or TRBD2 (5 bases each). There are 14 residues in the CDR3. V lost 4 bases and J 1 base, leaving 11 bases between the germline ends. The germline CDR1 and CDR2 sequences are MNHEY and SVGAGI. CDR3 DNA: TGTGCCAGCAGTTTCAGAGGGGTGTCCTACGAGCAGTACTTC. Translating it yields CASSFRGVSYEQYF.

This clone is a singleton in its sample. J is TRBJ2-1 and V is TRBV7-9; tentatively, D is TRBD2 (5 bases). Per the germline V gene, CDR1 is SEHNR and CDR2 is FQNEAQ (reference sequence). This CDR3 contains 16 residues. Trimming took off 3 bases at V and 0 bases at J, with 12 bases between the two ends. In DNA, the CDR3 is TGTGCCAGCAGCTTTAATCGGGGTTTCTCCTACAATGAGCAGTTCTTC. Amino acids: CASSFNRGFSYNEQFF.

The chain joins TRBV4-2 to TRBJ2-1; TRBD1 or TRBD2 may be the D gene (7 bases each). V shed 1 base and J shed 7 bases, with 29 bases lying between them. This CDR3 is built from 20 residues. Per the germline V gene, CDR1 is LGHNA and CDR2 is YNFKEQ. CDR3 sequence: CASSQATGHGRGGVKNEQFF. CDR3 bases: TGTGCCAGCAGCCAAGCTACCGGCCACGGCAGGGGGGGGGTGAAGAATGAGCAGTTCTTC.

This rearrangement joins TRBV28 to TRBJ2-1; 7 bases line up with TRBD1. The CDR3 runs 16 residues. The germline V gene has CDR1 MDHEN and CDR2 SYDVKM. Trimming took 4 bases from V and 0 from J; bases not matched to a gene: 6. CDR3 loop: CASSSTGAPSYNEQFF. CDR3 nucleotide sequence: TGTGCCAGCAGTTCCACAGGGGCCCCCTCCTACAATGAGCAGTTCTTC.

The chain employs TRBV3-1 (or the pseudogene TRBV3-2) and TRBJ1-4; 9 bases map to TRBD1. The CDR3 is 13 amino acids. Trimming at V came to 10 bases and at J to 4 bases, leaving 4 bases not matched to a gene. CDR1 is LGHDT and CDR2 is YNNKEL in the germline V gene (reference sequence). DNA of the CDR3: TGTGCCACCTCGGGACAGGGTAATGAAAAACTGTTTTTT. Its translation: CATSGQGNEKLFF.

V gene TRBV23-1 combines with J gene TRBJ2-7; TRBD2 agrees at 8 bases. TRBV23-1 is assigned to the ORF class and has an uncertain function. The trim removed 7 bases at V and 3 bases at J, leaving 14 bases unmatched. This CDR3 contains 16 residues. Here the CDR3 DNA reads TGCGCCAGCAAGCGGGGGAGGGTCAGGGCCCACTACGAGCAGTACTTC. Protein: CASKRGRVRAHYEQYF.

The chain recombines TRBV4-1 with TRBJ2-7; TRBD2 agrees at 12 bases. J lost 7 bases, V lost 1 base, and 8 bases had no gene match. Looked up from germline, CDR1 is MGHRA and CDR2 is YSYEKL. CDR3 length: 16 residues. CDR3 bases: TGCGCCAGCAGCCAAGTTTCTAGCGGGAGGGCCGGAGAGCAGTACTTC. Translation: CASSQVSSGRAGEQYF.

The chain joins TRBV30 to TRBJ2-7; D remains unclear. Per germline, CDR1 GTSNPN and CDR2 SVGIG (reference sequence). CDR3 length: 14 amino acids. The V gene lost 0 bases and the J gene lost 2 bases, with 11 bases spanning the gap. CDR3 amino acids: CAWSVLAIPYEQYF. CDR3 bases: TGTGCCTGGAGTGTTTTGGCTATCCCCTACGAGCAGTACTTC.

The CDR3 coding sequence is TGTGCCAGTAGTTTGACAGATCATGGCTACACCTTC. This gives the protein CASSLTDHGYTF. The chain joins TRBV19 to TRBJ1-2; D possibly corresponds to TRBD1 (5 bases). The CDR3 totals 12 residues. Trimming removed 5 bases at V and 6 bases at J, with 10 bases between. CDR1 is LNHDA, CDR2 SQIVND, per germline (reference sequence).